The 2 T cell receptor beta chains presented below share a single source sample, sequenced in a study of PD-1 blockade in classical Hodgkin lymphoma. Time point defined: cycle 4 day 1 (C4D1), after six to seven weeks of nivolumab. With no exception, relapse followed autologous stem cell transplantation in all patients, and brentuximab vedotin exposure varied. CD8+ T cells were isolated from thawed PBMCs by magnetic negative selection. This table comes from immunoSEQ multiplex PCR, and its TCRdb copy is limited to in-frame clones, with some not included. The table lists some 15,000 clones, 75% to 90% of them singletons. Sequences were derived from CD8+ T cells from blood, sampled before the fourth cycle of nivolumab. These receptors came from a human donor with classical Hodgkin lymphoma.

V and J are TRBV7-3 and TRBJ2-5; TRBD2 matches 8 bases. The germline V gene encodes CDR1 SGHTA and CDR2 FQGTGA. Trimming cost V 2 bases and J 1 base; bases outside gene matches: 6. This CDR3 has 16 residues. The CDR3 DNA sequence: TGTGCCAGCAGCTTATGGGGCGGGAGGCCCCAAGAGACCCAGTACTTC. It translates to CASSLWGGRPQETQYF.

The chain has TRBV2 and TRBJ1-3, with 7 bases aligning to TRBD1. Germline lookup yields CDR1 SNHLY and CDR2 FYNNEI. J gave up 4 bases and V 7 bases, and 1 base lay outside the gene matches. This CDR3 has 12 residues. The CDR3 nucleotides read TGTGCCAGCAAGGGGGCCGGAAACACCATATATTTT. The encoded protein is CASKGAGNTIYF.